A single sample gave rise to the 21 T cell receptor beta chains below, sequenced in a study of circulating and synovial CD4+ cells in juvenile arthritis. Measured with immunoSEQ multiplex PCR; TCRdb has only the in-frame clones, and not every one. Of several thousand clones listed, 80% to 90% are singletons. What was sequenced was CD4+ T cells from synovial fluid. These receptors were collected from a human donor with juvenile idiopathic arthritis.

This sequence joins TRBV5-1 and TRBJ2-1; D possibly corresponds to TRBD1 (5 bases). Germline-derived CDR1 and CDR2 are SGHRS and YFSETQ. This CDR3 is 14 amino acids long. The V end was cut by 2 bases, the J end by 6 bases, with 12 bases between. DNA for the CDR3: TGCGCCAGCAGCTTAGATACAGGACCCAATGAGCAGTTCTTC. This encodes CASSLDTGPNEQFF.

The rearrangement links TRBV7-2 to TRBJ2-2, with D maybe TRBD1 (6 bases). Germline CDR1 reads SGHTA; CDR2 reads FQGNSA. This CDR3 is 15 amino acids long. Trimming shortened V by 5 bases and J by 1 base, and 11 bases separated the two germline ends. CDR3 sequence (DNA): TGTGCCAGCAGCCTAAGAGGGGGGAACACCGGGGAGCTGTTTTTT. Its protein product is CASSLRGGNTGELFF.

This chain joins TRBV5-4 and TRBJ2-1; D may be TRBD2 (5 bases). V shed 1 base and J shed 0 bases, with 11 bases lying between them. Per the germline V gene, CDR1 is SGHNT and CDR2 is YYREEE (reference sequence). This CDR3 is 16 amino acids long. CDR3 residues: CASSLYLSGSYNEQFF. CDR3 nucleotides: TGTGCCAGCAGCTTGTATCTCAGCGGCTCCTACAATGAGCAGTTCTTC.

CDR3 sequence reads: CASSTRESRRREYF. The DNA for the CDR3 is TGCGCCAGCAGCACCCGGGAGAGTCGAAGACGGGAGTACTTC. The V and J genes are TRBV5-1 and TRBJ2-7; a possible D gene is TRBD2 (6 bases). This CDR3 has 14 amino acids. V was trimmed by 4 bases and J by 11 bases, leaving 22 bases between them. The germline V gene encodes CDR1 SGHRS and CDR2 YFSETQ.

In DNA form, the CDR3 reads TGTGCCTGGACCCCCCCAGGTGTGGGCCATCAGCCCCAGCATTTT. Translating gives CAWTPPGVGHQPQHF. This chain links TRBV30 with TRBJ1-5; D not certain. Trimming shortened V by 4 bases and J by 5 bases, and 18 bases separated the two germline ends. The CDR3 loop spans 15 amino acids. CDR1 GTSNPN and CDR2 SVGIG come from the germline V gene (reference sequence).

V usage is TRBV6-1 and J usage is TRBJ2-1; D unclear. The CDR3 spans 15 residues. CDR1 and CDR2 from the germline V gene are MNHNS and SASEGT. V was clipped by 7 bases and J by 0 bases, with 13 bases between them. This chain's CDR3 is CASNLESLSYNEQFF. CDR3 coding DNA: TGTGCCAGCAACCTTGAGAGTCTCTCCTACAATGAGCAGTTCTTC.

V gene TRBV4-2 combines with J gene TRBJ2-1, with D possibly TRBD2 on 6 matching bases. The CDR3 is 13 residues long. V was shortened by 4 bases and J by 10 bases, with 14 bases between the two germline ends. Germline V gives CDR1 LGHNA, CDR2 YNFKEQ. CDR3 residues: CASSLSRDLEQFF. The CDR3 nucleotides read TGTGCCAGCAGCCTGAGCCGGGACTTAGAGCAGTTCTTC.

The CDR3 DNA is TGCGCCAGCAGCCCCCGAGGAGCGGGAGGGAACAATGAGCAGTTCTTC. Protein sequence: CASSPRGAGGNNEQFF. This chain connects TRBV5-1 to TRBJ2-1; 10 bases line up with TRBD2. Germline CDR1 and CDR2: SGHRS and YFSETQ. V shed 4 bases and J 5 bases; nucleotides not matched to a gene: 9. The CDR3 is 16 residues long.

The rearrangement joins TRBV19 to TRBJ1-1; maybe TRBD1 (5 bases). V was shortened by 5 bases and J by 4 bases, with 17 bases between the two germline ends. The CDR3 length is 15 residues. Per the germline V gene, CDR1 is LNHDA and CDR2 is SQIVND (reference sequence). The CDR3 spells CASSVAEGLGTEAFF. The CDR3 DNA reads TGTGCCAGTAGTGTGGCGGAGGGGTTAGGCACTGAAGCTTTCTTT.

The rearrangement joins TRBV28 to TRBJ2-1; D may be TRBD2 (5 bases). Per germline, CDR1 MDHEN and CDR2 SYDVKM. Trimming left V 11 bases short and J 6 bases short, with 11 bases between. The CDR3 loop spans 11 amino acids. The CDR3: CASWRSNEQFF. The CDR3 nucleotides read TGTGCCTCCTGGAGGTCCAATGAGCAGTTCTTC.

The chain uses TRBV28 and TRBJ1-1; 7 nucleotides match TRBD1. The ends lost 4 bases at V and 1 base at J; junction bases unmatched: 9. The germline CDR1 and CDR2 sequences are MDHEN and SYDVKM. The CDR3 runs to 16 residues. CDR3 protein: CASSSGDRASNTEAFF. DNA of the CDR3: TGTGCCAGCAGTTCCGGGGACAGAGCCTCGAACACTGAAGCTTTCTTT.

The chain employs TRBV2 and TRBJ1-5; D is possibly TRBD1 (5 bases). Trimming removed 7 bases at V and 10 bases at J, with 20 bases between. Per germline, CDR1 SNHLY and CDR2 FYNNEI. CDR3 length: 14 residues. The CDR3 is CASTMSREIQPQHF. DNA of the CDR3: TGTGCCAGCACCATGAGCAGGGAAATTCAACCCCAGCATTTT.

The chain links TRBV7-2 to TRBJ2-7, with 8 positions matching TRBD2. The trim removed 3 bases at V and 2 bases at J, leaving 15 bases unmatched. Germline V lookup: CDR1 SGHTA, CDR2 FQGNSA. The CDR3 sequence is 18 residues long. CDR3 loop: CASSLRYGISGKAYEQYF. Written as DNA, the CDR3 is TGTGCCAGCAGCTTGCGATATGGGATTAGCGGGAAAGCCTACGAGCAGTACTTC.

The rearrangement joins TRBV27 to TRBJ2-7; D is perhaps TRBD2 (6 bases). Germline lookup yields CDR1 MNHEY and CDR2 SMNVEV (reference sequence). Trimming shortened V by 4 bases and J by 3 bases, and 10 bases separated the two germline ends. The CDR3 sequence is 13 residues long. The CDR3 DNA is TGTGCCAGCAGTTCCCCCGGGGGCTACGAGCAGTACTTC. Amino acid sequence: CASSSPGGYEQYF.

As for this clone: Other DNA sequences of this sample code for an identical CDR3. This chain joins TRBV7-8 and TRBJ1-6, with D tentatively TRBD1 (6 bases). Trimming pared 5 bases from V and 0 bases from J, leaving 11 bases between. CDR3 size: 16 residues. Germline values: CDR1 SGHVS, CDR2 FQNEAQ. The CDR3 sequence is CASSTEGGSYNSPLHF. CDR3 coding DNA: TGTGCCAGCAGCACCGAAGGGGGCTCCTATAATTCACCCCTCCACTTT.

The CDR3 region has the DNA TGCGCCAGCAGCTTGTCGACTAGCGAGACCCGGGAGCAGTACTTC. Translation gives CASSLSTSETREQYF. This chain joins TRBV5-1 and TRBJ2-7; 8 positions agree with TRBD2. This CDR3 contains 15 residues. Germline trimming cut 1 base from V and 7 bases from J; bases unmatched to any gene: 10. CDR1 SGHRS and CDR2 YFSETQ come from the germline V gene.

The chain uses TRBV21-1 and TRBJ2-3; the table's D call of TRBD1 was not tested on the DNA. TRBV21-1 is flagged as a pseudogene. The CDR3 has 15 amino acids. Here the CDR3 reads CASSPRGPYTDTQYF. The CDR3 DNA is TGTGCCAGCAGCCCCAGGGGACCGTACACAGATACGCAGTATTTT.

V usage is TRBV11-2 and J usage is TRBJ2-3; TRBD2 matches at 13 bases. The CDR3 totals 16 residues. With 4 bases clipped from V and 6 bases from J, the junction kept 7 bases outside the gene matches. Germline values: CDR1 SGHAT, CDR2 FQNNGV. Here the CDR3 reads CASSSTSGGARDTQYF. DNA of the CDR3: TGTGCCAGCAGCTCAACTAGCGGGGGGGCGAGGGATACGCAGTATTTT.

This chain links TRBV18 with TRBJ2-1; D uncertain. V lost 3 bases and J 8 bases, leaving 14 bases between the germline ends. Looked up from germline, CDR1 is KGHSH and CDR2 is LQKENI. This CDR3 spans 14 amino acids. The CDR3 nucleotides are TGTGCCAGCTCACCCTTCACTCCTTTGGATGAGCAGTTCTTC. This encodes CASSPFTPLDEQFF.

Only one count was recorded for this clone. Lacking the conserved final phenylalanine or tryptophan, this CDR3 likely reflects a read error. The J gene is TRBJ1-5, the V gene TRBV10-3; a possible D gene is TRBD1 (5 bases). Trimming cost V 4 bases and J 5 bases, with 15 bases left between them. The CDR3 has 15 residues. Looked up from germline, CDR1 is ENHRY and CDR2 is SYGVKD. The CDR3 is CAISGGRDLDQPQHS. The CDR3 bases are TGTGCCATCAGTGGGGGTCGGGACTTGGATCAGCCCCAGCATTCT.

In this sample, this clone turned up once. The chain is built from TRBV5-5 and TRBJ1-4, with a tentative D call TRBD1 (6 bases). Trimming shortened V by 3 bases and J by 0 bases, and 12 bases separated the two germline ends. Germline assignment: CDR1 SGHKS and CDR2 YYEKEE (reference sequence). The CDR3 is 16 amino acids. In DNA form, the CDR3 reads TGTGCCAGCAGCTGGGGGCGACTTGCAACTAATGAAAAACTGTTTTTT. Translating gives CASSWGRLATNEKLFF.